This TCR beta chain was identified during a study of blood T cell repertoires in COVID-19. TCRdb's copy holds only in-frame clones and misses some; the assay was immunoSEQ multiplex PCR. The data contain a few hundred thousand clones, around 85% of them singletons. V shed 6 bases and J 7 bases; nucleotides not matched to a gene: 8. Germline V gene sequence: CDR1 MNHEY, CDR2 SVGEGT. CDR3 length equals 14 residues. The source of this sequence is a woman in her twenties or thirties who had recovered from COVID-19. The J gene is TRBJ2-1, the V gene TRBV6-2 or TRBV6-3; 8 bases fit TRBD1. The sample comprised PBMCs or T cells enriched from blood (not recorded which). The CDR3 protein is CASSRRTGINEQFF. The CDR3, as DNA: TGTGCCAGCAGCCGCAGGACAGGGATAAATGAGCAGTTCTTC.